These T cell receptor beta chains were read from a single sample in a study of blood T cell repertoires in COVID-19. Using immunoSEQ multiplex PCR, the repertoire was profiled, and TCRdb retains in-frame clones only, with some absent. The table lists about 75,000 clones, 88% of them singletons. Sample: peripheral blood. Receptor source: a human donor in a cohort sampled during active COVID-19. Both conserved end residues are part of each CDR3. Fields, in order: D gene, clone size, V gene, J gene, CDR3 DNA, CDR3 protein. The D gene is left open where the match is weak. Size tells how often a clone was seen (once, few, many) or the class of an expanded clone, and some rows leave it out.

.	.	TRBV7-2	TRBJ2-3	TGTGCCAGCAGCTTAGCAGCTCAGGGCTTAGATACGCAGTATTTT	CASSLAAQGLDTQYF
TRBD1	.	TRBV5-1	TRBJ1-3	TGCGCCAGCAGCTTGGTGGATAGGGGGCGGATGTCTGTGTCAGGAAACACCATATATTTT	CASSLVDRGRMSVSGNTIYF
TRBD2	.	TRBV28	TRBJ2-3	TGTGCCAGCAGTTTAACCCCAGGCGGGGGGGATACGCAGTATTTT	CASSLTPGGGDTQYF
TRBD2	few	TRBV5-1	TRBJ2-3	TGCGCCAGCAGCTTGGGGGGGACTAGCGGCACAGATACGCAGTATTTT	CASSLGGTSGTDTQYF
TRBD1	.	TRBV9	TRBJ1-3	TGTGCCAGCAGCGTAGAGGGGGACAGGGGAAACACCATATATTTT	CASSVEGDRGNTIYF
.	few	TRBV2	TRBJ2-5	TGTGCCAGCAAGGAGATTCAAGAGACCCAGTACTTC	CASKEIQETQYF
.	.	TRBV28	TRBJ1-1	TGTGCCAGCAGTTCGGGGTGGAACACTGAAGCTTTCTTT	CASSSGWNTEAFF
.	.	TRBV9	TRBJ1-6	TGTGCCAGCAGCGCCGTTCAGGGGAGCTCCTATAATTCACCCCTCCACTTT	CASSAVQGSSYNSPLHF
.	.	TRBV5-5	TRBJ2-1	TGTGCCAGCCAAGGGGTCGAGCAGTTCTTC	CASQGVEQFF
.	.	TRBV12-3/TRBV12-4	TRBJ1-6	TGTGCCAGCAGTTTCCAGGGAGGACCCCTCCACTTT	CASSFQGGPLHF
TRBD1	.	TRBV28	TRBJ1-2	TGTGCCAGCAGCCCTGGACAGGGCGGAGGCTACACCTTC	CASSPGQGGGYTF
TRBD1	.	TRBV6-5	TRBJ2-7	TGTGCCAGCATCTTAGGACAGGGTAGCAACGAGCAGTACTTC	CASILGQGSNEQYF
TRBD2	.	TRBV19	TRBJ2-3	TGTGCCAGTAGATTCAGCGGGAGGCCCACAGATACGCAGTATTTT	CASRFSGRPTDTQYF
.	.	TRBV15	TRBJ2-7	TGTGCCACCAGCAGAGATCTTAGACTCTCGGTCGAGCAGTACTTC	CATSRDLRLSVEQYF
TRBD2	few	TRBV29-1	TRBJ2-7	TGCAGCGTTGGACGGGAGGCGGACGAGCAGTACTTC	CSVGREADEQYF
TRBD2	.	TRBV5-5	TRBJ2-7	TGTGCCAGCAGCCCGACTAGCGGGACTTACGAGCAGTACTTC	CASSPTSGTYEQYF
.	once	TRBV6-6	TRBJ2-7	TGTGCCAGCAGTCTCAGAACCTACGAGCAGTACTTC	CASSLRTYEQYF
TRBD2	.	TRBV6-5	TRBJ2-5	TGTGCCAGCAGTTACCTAGCGGGGCCCCAAGAGACCCAGTACTTC	CASSYLAGPQETQYF
TRBD2	.	TRBV9	TRBJ2-7	TGTGCCAGCAGCGTAGATCCTAGCGGGGGGGTCTACGAGCAGTACTTC	CASSVDPSGGVYEQYF
.	.	TRBV28	TRBJ1-3	TGTGCCAGCAGTTTATTAGCTGGAAACACCATATATTTT	CASSLLAGNTIYF
.	.	TRBV10-2	TRBJ1-5	TGCGCCAGCAGTGATTATGGCCCTAGCAATCAGCCCCAGCATTTT	CASSDYGPSNQPQHF
TRBD1	.	TRBV2	TRBJ1-5	TGTGCCAGCAAAAGGGACAGGGCCGACAATCAGCCCCAGCATTTT	CASKRDRADNQPQHF
.	.	TRBV19	TRBJ2-7	TGTGCCAGTAATCCGGGACATTCCGGTTACGAGCAGTACTTC	CASNPGHSGYEQYF
.	.	TRBV6-2/TRBV6-3	TRBJ2-1	TGTGCCAGCAGTCTGGGACTCTACAATGAGCAGTTCTTC	CASSLGLYNEQFF
TRBD1	.	TRBV5-1	TRBJ2-5	TGCGCCAGCAGCTCACAGGGGGCGGCCCAAGAGACCCAGTACTTC	CASSSQGAAQETQYF
TRBD2	.	TRBV7-8	TRBJ2-7	TGTGCCAGCAGCTTAGCGAGCGGGGGATTATACGAGCAGTACTTC	CASSLASGGLYEQYF
.	.	TRBV5-1	TRBJ1-4	TGCGCCAGCGGAAGGGGTGATGCAACTAATGAAAAACTGTTTTTT	CASGRGDATNEKLFF
TRBD2	.	TRBV5-1	TRBJ2-1	TGCGCCAGCAGTGCGGGAGGGCCCTCCAATGAGCAGTTCTTC	CASSAGGPSNEQFF
.	few	TRBV6-5	TRBJ1-1	TGTGCCAGCAGTTACTCGATTGCAGGGGAAGCTTTCTTT	CASSYSIAGEAFF
.	few	TRBV5-4	TRBJ2-3	TGTGCCAGCAGCCTCCGAGGGAGGTTTGCGGGGCTTAGCACAGATACGCAGTATTTT	CASSLRGRFAGLSTDTQYF
TRBD1	.	TRBV5-1	TRBJ2-1	TGCGCCAGCAGCTCCGGACAGGGGGCTAGGAATGAGCAGTTCTTC	CASSSGQGARNEQFF
.	.	TRBV2	TRBJ2-5	TGTGCCAGCAGTGAGGACTCTCCCGGGAGTCGGGAGACCCAGTACTTC	CASSEDSPGSRETQYF
.	.	TRBV5-4	TRBJ2-7	TGTGCCAGCAGCCTTGCGGGAAGCGCCAGCTCCTACGAGCAGTACTTC	CASSLAGSASSYEQYF
.	.	TRBV27	TRBJ2-1	TGTGCCAGCAGGGAGGGGGCAGCCTACAATGAGCAGTTCTTC	CASREGAAYNEQFF
.	.	TRBV24-1	TRBJ2-7	TGTGCCACCAGTGAGCCCAGGGCCCCCTACGAGCAGTACTTC	CATSEPRAPYEQYF
TRBD1	.	TRBV5-4	TRBJ2-4	TGTGCCAGCAGTTTACAGGGGCCGCAAAACATTCAGTACTTC	CASSLQGPQNIQYF
.	.	TRBV5-1	TRBJ1-1	TGCGCCAGCAGCTTCGGAGGGGTACAGATCACTGAAGCTTTCTTT	CASSFGGVQITEAFF
TRBD2	.	TRBV5-4	TRBJ2-1	TGTGCCAGCAGTATGGGACTAGCGGCGAATGAGCAGTTCTTC	CASSMGLAANEQFF
.	.	TRBV10-3	TRBJ2-3	TGTGCCATCAGTGAGTCGACGACTCGCACAGATACGCAGTATTTT	CAISESTTRTDTQYF
.	few	TRBV29-1	TRBJ1-1	TGCAGCGTTGGGGCGGGTGCTGAAGCTTTCTTT	CSVGAGAEAFF
TRBD1	.	TRBV6-2/TRBV6-3	TRBJ2-6	TGTGCCAGCAGTTACGATACGGGCAGGGGGCTTGCTGGGGCCAACGTCCTGACTTTC	CASSYDTGRGLAGANVLTF
.	.	TRBV7-8	TRBJ2-4	TGTGCCAGCAGCCCCCGGGCCCAACGGGGCATTCAGTACTTC	CASSPRAQRGIQYF
TRBD1	.	TRBV5-1	TRBJ2-3	TGCGCCAGCAGCCACGGGACAGGCCCCGTGGCGCAGTATTTT	CASSHGTGPVAQYF
.	.	TRBV6-5	TRBJ1-2	TGTGCCAGCAGCCAAAGCCCAAGTGACTACACCTTC	CASSQSPSDYTF
.	.	TRBV4-1	TRBJ2-1	TGCGCCAGCAGCCAAGATATTGGACTCGAGGAAGACAATGAGCAGTTCTTC	CASSQDIGLEEDNEQFF
TRBD2	.	TRBV2	TRBJ2-3	TGTGCCAGCAGTGAATGGGCTAGCGGTGGCACAGATACGCAGTATTTT	CASSEWASGGTDTQYF